This passage covers 25 T cell receptor beta chains from one sample sequenced in a study of T cell responses to AZD1222 COVID-19 vaccine. Generated by immunoSEQ multiplex PCR, the TCRdb table keeps only in-frame clones and is missing some. The repertoire includes 90,000 to 150,000 clones, about 85% of them detected once, and approximately 2.5% sits in the top ten. Sequenced material: peripheral blood, taken 28 days after the second AZD1222 dose. The receptors originated from an adult who received the AZD1222 COVID-19 vaccine.

This chain connects TRBV7-9 to TRBJ2-3; 10 bases match TRBD2. The CDR3 is 15 residues long. CDR1 SEHNR and CDR2 FQNEAQ come from the germline V gene (reference sequence). The trim removed 5 bases at V and 1 base at J, leaving 3 bases unmatched. The CDR3 DNA sequence: TGTGCCAGCAGCCAAGGGACTAGCGGCACAGATACGCAGTATTTT. This codes for CASSQGTSGTDTQYF.

Turning to this clone: This sample also contains other DNA sequences that code for the same CDR3. This chain uses TRBV19 with TRBJ1-1, with D hard to call. This CDR3 comprises 13 residues. Germline CDR1 LNHDA, CDR2 SQIVND (reference sequence). The V end was cut by 3 bases, the J end by 1 base, with 6 bases between. CDR3 DNA sequence: TGTGCCAGTAGTATCGGGCCGAACACTGAAGCTTTCTTT. It translates to CASSIGPNTEAFF.

The V call is TRBV30, the J call TRBJ2-7; D gene ambiguous. The CDR3 is made up of 13 amino acids. Per germline, CDR1 GTSNPN and CDR2 SVGIG (reference sequence). Between the trimmed V and J ends, which lost 1 base and 1 base, there was a span of 8 bases. In DNA form, the CDR3 reads TGTGCCTGGAGTGGGGGTGGATCCTACGAGCAGTACTTC. Translating gives CAWSGGGSYEQYF.

The CDR3 spells CASSMSGTDTQYF. The CDR3 DNA sequence: TGTGCCAGTAGTATGAGCGGCACAGATACGCAGTATTTT. The V gene is TRBV19, the J gene TRBJ2-3; D is undetermined. CDR1 and CDR2 from the germline V gene are LNHDA and SQIVND (reference sequence). V was pared by 3 bases and J by 1 base, with 5 bases between. There are 13 residues in the CDR3.

The genes are TRBV7-2 and TRBJ1-6; no firm D call. The CDR3 totals 14 residues. V lost 5 bases and J lost 9, with 14 bases in between. The germline gives CDR1 SGHTA, CDR2 FQGNSA. This CDR3 reads CASSPRARVSPLHF. CDR3 sequence (DNA): TGTGCCAGCAGCCCTAGGGCCCGGGTTTCACCCCTCCACTTT.

The genes are TRBV3-1 (or the pseudogene TRBV3-2) and TRBJ1-1; D perhaps matches TRBD1 (5 bases). V was trimmed by 4 bases and J by 2 bases, leaving 14 bases between them. Germline-derived CDR1 and CDR2 are LGHDT and YNNKEL (reference sequence). This CDR3 is 15 amino acids long. CDR3 DNA: TGTGCCAGCAGCCTAGATCGGACACTAAACACTGAAGCTTTCTTT. This sequence encodes CASSLDRTLNTEAFF.

The chain combines TRBV18 with TRBJ2-7, with D possibly being TRBD2 (6 bases). The V gene lost 5 bases and the J gene lost 0 bases, with 14 bases spanning the gap. The CDR3 spans 15 residues. CDR1 KGHSH and CDR2 LQKENI come from the germline V gene. In DNA, the CDR3 is TGTGCCAGCTCAGTCCGGGACTTACCCTCCTACGAGCAGTACTTC. It is translated as CASSVRDLPSYEQYF.

This clone showed up just a few times. The chain carries TRBV4-3 and TRBJ2-1; either TRBD1 or TRBD2 may supply D (5 bases each). Germline values: CDR1 LGHNA, CDR2 YSLEER. V was cut by 3 bases and J by 11 bases, with 20 bases left in between. The CDR3 runs 15 residues. Written as DNA, the CDR3 is TGCGCCAGCAGCCAGACCGGGACGGCCGGTGGTAAGCAGTTCTTC. Its translation: CASSQTGTAGGKQFF.

This sequence joins TRBV6-2 or TRBV6-3 and TRBJ1-5; D is possibly TRBD1 (6 bases). The CDR3 has 14 residues. Germline V CDR1 and CDR2: MNHEY, SVGEGT. Trimming shortened V by 3 bases and J by 6 bases, and 12 bases separated the two germline ends. The CDR3 DNA sequence: TGTGCCAGCAGTTATATGGGGGGCCCTCAGCCCCAGCATTTT. Its protein is CASSYMGGPQPQHF.

This clone was seen just once. The V call is TRBV3-1 (or the pseudogene TRBV3-2), the J call TRBJ1-2; tentatively, D is TRBD1 (5 bases). There are 16 residues in the CDR3. CDR1 and CDR2 (germline): LGHDT, YNNKEL (reference sequence). V lost 0 bases and J 8 bases, leaving 19 bases between the germline ends. CDR3 in amino acids: CASSQDAQVYGIGYTF. The CDR3 region has the DNA TGTGCCAGCAGCCAAGACGCACAGGTCTATGGTATCGGCTACACCTTC.

This chain uses TRBV7-6 with TRBJ2-6; TRBD1 aligns across 8 bases. V was clipped by 5 bases and J by 7 bases; unmatched bases: 10. The CDR3 has 16 amino acids. Germline CDR1 is SGHVS and CDR2 is FNYEAQ. The CDR3 region has the DNA TGTGCCAGCAGCCCGGACAGGGCTCGACTAGCCAACGTCCTGACTTTC. Translated: CASSPDRARLANVLTF.

The chain couples TRBV5-4 to TRBJ1-4; the D gene is possibly TRBD1 (5 bases). CDR1 is SGHNT, CDR2 YYREEE, per germline (reference sequence). The CDR3 covers 14 residues. The ends were cut back, 4 bases at V and 4 bases at J, with 11 bases in the middle. The CDR3 loop is CASSATGLNEKLFF. In DNA form, the CDR3 reads TGTGCCAGCAGCGCCACAGGACTTAATGAAAAACTGTTTTTT. Looking up the rest from reference TRBV5-4 and TRBJ1-4 gives the full variable domain: ETGVTQSPTHLIKTRGQQVTLRCSSQSGHNTVSWYQQALGQGPQFIFQYYREEENGRGNFPPRFSGLQFPNYSSELNVNALELDDSALYLCASSATGLNEKLFFGSGTQLSVL.

This clone was recorded a few times. The chain employs TRBV9 and TRBJ2-7; 13 nucleotides agree with TRBD2. Germline V lookup: CDR1 SGDLS, CDR2 YYNGEE. The CDR3 totals 18 residues. J was trimmed by 1 base and V by 0 bases; bases with no gene match: 7. The CDR3 loop reads CASSVGTSGGAMSYEQYF. CDR3 bases: TGTGCCAGCAGCGTAGGGACTAGCGGGGGAGCTATGTCCTACGAGCAGTACTTC.

The CDR3 nucleotides are TGTGCCAGTATGCCGGGCGGCGACGATGAGGAGCCCCAGCATTTT. Translation: CASMPGGDDEEPQHF. The chain recombines TRBV19 with TRBJ1-5, with unresolved D. The ends were cut back, 7 bases at V and 8 bases at J, with 21 bases in the middle. The germline CDR1 and CDR2 sequences are LNHDA and SQIVND (reference sequence). The CDR3 totals 15 residues.

The genes are TRBV7-2 and TRBJ2-6; the D gene is possibly TRBD2 (7 bases). CDR1 is SGHTA, CDR2 FQGNSA, per germline. V was cut by 5 bases and J by 2 bases, with 13 bases left in between. The CDR3 is 16 amino acids. Here the CDR3 reads CASSPRGGTGANVLTF. The DNA for the CDR3 is TGTGCCAGCAGCCCTAGGGGGGGGACTGGGGCCAACGTCCTGACTTTC.

The sample holds one count of this clone. This chain uses TRBV4-1 with TRBJ2-3, with 10 bases aligning to TRBD2. The germline CDR1 and CDR2 sequences are MGHRA and YSYEKL. The CDR3 extends over 16 amino acids. The trim removed 0 bases at V and 6 bases at J, leaving 6 bases unmatched. CDR3 residues: CASSQDLAGAGDTQYF. The CDR3 DNA reads as TGCGCCAGCAGCCAAGACCTAGCGGGGGCCGGGGATACGCAGTATTTT.

This clone was detected only once. The chain carries TRBV7-9 and TRBJ1-6; the D is unclear. CDR1 SEHNR and CDR2 FQNEAQ come from the germline V gene (reference sequence). There are 15 residues in the CDR3. Between the trimmed V and J ends, which lost 5 bases and 5 bases, there was a span of 13 bases. The chain's CDR3 is CASSPGPTHNSPLHF. The CDR3, as DNA: TGTGCCAGCAGCCCGGGTCCTACCCATAATTCACCCCTCCACTTT.

V and J are TRBV19 and TRBJ1-1; tentative D call: TRBD1 (5 bases). This CDR3 spans 14 amino acids. V was pared by 7 bases and J by 0 bases, with 12 bases between. CDR1 is LNHDA, CDR2 SQIVND, per germline (reference sequence). The CDR3 nucleotides are TGTGCCAGTAAGCGCGGGGGACTGAACACTGAAGCTTTCTTT. Its protein is CASKRGGLNTEAFF. Looking up the rest from reference TRBV19 and TRBJ1-1 gives the full variable domain: DGGITQSPKYLFRKEGQNVTLSCEQNLNHDAMYWYRQDPGQGLRLIYYSQIVNDFQKGDIAEGYSVSREKKESFPLTVTSAQKNPTAFYLCASKRGGLNTEAFFGQGTRLTVV.

This sequence joins TRBV10-2 and TRBJ2-3; weak D call: TRBD2 (6 bases). V was trimmed by 0 bases and J by 14 bases, leaving 15 bases between them. The V gene's germline CDR1 is WSHSY and CDR2 SAAADI. The CDR3 contains 13 residues. The CDR3 sequence is CASSESRDSLAYF. The CDR3 nucleotides read TGCGCCAGCAGTGAGTCGCGGGACTCCCTTGCGTATTTT.

The rearrangement links TRBV6-5 to TRBJ1-4, with 7 bases fitting TRBD1. After removal of 6 bases from V and 8 bases from J, the junction contained 12 bases not matched to a gene. The CDR3 has 15 residues. Germline-derived CDR1 and CDR2 are MNHEY and SVGAGI. CDR3 in amino acids: CASRPRQGGGEKLFF. The DNA for the CDR3 is TGTGCCAGCAGACCCCGACAGGGAGGGGGGGAAAAACTGTTTTTT.

The CDR3 here is CASSPQGGETEAFF. In nucleotides, the CDR3 is TGTGCCAGCAGTCCACAGGGGGGAGAGACTGAAGCTTTCTTT. The chain joins TRBV6-5 to TRBJ1-1; 8 bases fit TRBD1. The CDR3 consists of 14 residues. CDR1 is MNHEY and CDR2 is SVGAGI in the germline V gene. The V and J ends lost 5 bases and 5 bases, in that order; junction bases with no gene match: 7.

The chain has TRBV4-2 and TRBJ1-3, with 9 bases aligning to TRBD1. Germline values: CDR1 LGHNA, CDR2 YNFKEQ. The V segment lost 6 bases and the J segment 2 bases; nucleotides outside the gene matches: 8. CDR3 length: 16 amino acids. CDR3 DNA sequence: TGTGCCAGCAGTCTGGGACAGGGATCGACTGGAAACACCATATATTTT. It yields the protein CASSLGQGSTGNTIYF.

The chain is built from TRBV19 and TRBJ1-2; D is possibly TRBD1 (6 bases). The V and J ends lost 4 bases and 7 bases respectively, with 10 bases between them. CDR3 length equals 12 residues. CDR1 and CDR2 (germline): LNHDA, SQIVND (reference sequence). The CDR3 here is CASSKGHSGYTF. CDR3 coding DNA: TGTGCCAGTAGTAAGGGACACTCTGGCTACACCTTC.

The V call is TRBV15, the J call TRBJ2-2; D could derive from TRBD1 or TRBD2 (6 bases each). CDR3 length: 19 amino acids. The V and J ends lost 4 bases and 6 bases respectively, with 27 bases between them. CDR1 is LNHNV and CDR2 is YYDKDF in the germline V gene (reference sequence). In DNA, the CDR3 is TGTGCCACCAGCAACGGTCGGAGAGGGGGGCGAGGTCATCCCGGGGAGCTGTTTTTT. This encodes CATSNGRRGGRGHPGELFF.

The chain links TRBV18 to TRBJ2-6; D is uncertain. With 6 bases removed from V and 0 bases from J, the gap between germline ends came to 15 bases. CDR3 length equals 17 residues. Germline CDR1 reads KGHSH; CDR2 reads LQKENI. Here the CDR3 DNA reads TGTGCCAGCTCCCGGTTGCAGGATACCTCTGGGGCCAACGTCCTGACTTTC. Translating gives CASSRLQDTSGANVLTF.